This T cell receptor beta chain was profiled in a study of Graves' ophthalmopathy and Graves' hyperthyroidism. Details on this clonotype: What it binds is unknown.

Using RNA transcripts, the TCR beta CDR3 regions were amplified. The workflow started with a first-round RT-PCR run with HTBI primers and then moved on to a second-round multiplex PCR. TCRdb itself ran the multiplex PCR reads through MiXCR, one entry per CDR3 protein. The sample yields about 500,000 distinct CDR3 sequences, just under 40% seen once. Study-wide results and limits: Most thyroid clonotypes with frequency above 0.001 were detected in blood too.

Establishment of the diagnosis relied upon clinical symptoms, serum thyroxine, TRAb, thyroid ultrasound and orbital computed tomography. J was trimmed by 3 bases and V by 1 base; bases with no gene match: 4. The CDR3 is 16 residues long. The germline V gene has CDR1 SGHVS and CDR2 FQNEAQ. This sequence joins TRBV7-8 and TRBJ2-5; 11 bases align to TRBD2. The sample consisted of peripheral blood or thyroid tissue (not recorded which). This receptor was identified in an adult man with Graves' hyperthyroidism. The CDR3: CASSLVAGGPKETQYF. The DNA of the CDR3 is TGTGCCAGCAGCTTAGTAGCGGGAGGGCCGAAAGAGACCCAGTACTTC.